The entry that follows covers one TCR beta chain sequence. This entry is derived from a study of blood T cell repertoires in COVID-19. In the original workflow: Amplification of reference gene primers was used by the study to estimate nucleated cell counts. Measured with immunoSEQ multiplex PCR; TCRdb has only the in-frame clones, and not every one. V and J calls and clone size are as listed in that table; D and trimming were resolved from the DNA. Here the sample spans over 200,000 clones, roughly four fifths being singletons. The CDR3 is 13 amino acids. The ends were cut back, 5 bases at V and 4 bases at J, with 11 bases in the middle. In germline, CDR1 is MNHEY, CDR2 SMNVEV (reference sequence). Everyone who took part was roughly 18 to 89 years old, and they came from roughly 25 US areas.

The chain links TRBV27 to TRBJ2-5; a possible D gene is TRBD1 (5 bases). The TCR comes from a man in his sixties who had recovered from COVID-19. Sequenced: PBMCs or T cells enriched from blood (not recorded which). The CDR3 sequence is CASSGRQGETQYF. CDR3 DNA: TGTGCCAGCAGTGGTAGGCAGGGAGAGACCCAGTACTTC.